Sequencing of this T cell receptor beta chain was carried out in a study of shared clonotypes between healthy human individuals (TCRdb year 2020). Background on the whole study: The cohort included three men and two women between 18 and 49 years of age. For each donor, CD4 naive and CD4 memory were each run on three plates, CD8 naive on two plates, and CD8 memory on one plate. Per donor, leukapheresis produced somewhere between about 0.85 and 10 billion PBMCs. To increase sequencing depth and limit assay-specific biases, TCR repertoire library preparation and sequencing were carried out by different laboratories using diverse techniques. Blood TCR repertoires of a handful of healthy adults were deeply sequenced to estimate repertoire size and the extent of clonotype sharing between individuals.

With respect to this clone: The antigen this receptor binds is unknown. Base qualities are not provided; no much larger clone lies one nucleotide away.

Using the deep immunoSEQ assay, multiplex PCR amplified TCR CDR3 regions from genomic DNA. Extracted genomic DNA from each cell subset was spread evenly across all wells of several immunoSEQ 96-well plates, with each plate serving as a replicate. Each replicate PCR for sorted subsets received 150 to 250 ng genomic DNA, equal to around 32,000 T cell genomes. Purified libraries were measured with a Qubit 3.0 fluorometer, size-checked on a Bioanalyzer 2100, and measured again with the KAPA Library Quantification kit. Each immunoSEQ 96-well plate was sequenced on its own single-read 150-cycle Illumina NextSeq 550 flow cell. As for the original processing: Because the immunoSEQ output included only junctional sequences and no quality scores, the filtering could not be the same as the filtering used for full-length reads. Sequences were annotated with PyIR, a Python wrapper for IgBLAST v1.9, and V/J genes and CDR3 were assigned using IMGT germline references. Any read was removed if the V/J assignment was weak (E-value above 1e-6), the CDR3 was missing, or the read contained stop codons, out-of-frame junctions, or ambiguous translated residues. V3J clonotypes were defined as sequences sharing the same inferred V gene, J gene, and CDR3 amino acid sequence. Percentage overlap between repertoires was computed as shared unique clonotypes divided by the size of the smaller repertoire. Richness of each repertoire was evaluated using RTK rarefaction, the Chao1 estimator, and Recon v2.1 estimates of unobserved clonotypes. Generation probabilities for all TCRbeta clonotypes obtained by the gDNA method from several donors were computed using OLGA. TCRdb stores this immuneACCESS table with in-frame sequences only. Part of the clones is absent; in the studies checked, under half of the shortfall reflects unresolved V genes, and no reason is known for the rest. D and trimming were read from the DNA, whereas the V and J calls and clone size are those reported in that table. For this sample the table gives approximately 2.5 million clones, of which roughly 93% were detected only once. The biggest ten clones account for 0.36% of the sample.

Donors were healthy HIV-negative adults with no recently reported acute infections or vaccinations. All donors were Caucasian adults living in Nashville, Tennessee, USA. Magnetic negative selection was used to enrich CD4+ T cells, after which naive cells were positively selected on CD45RA and the negative fraction became the memory subset. Blood was collected by leukapheresis, and PBMCs were isolated by Ficoll-Histopaque density gradient centrifugation and then cryopreserved in liquid nitrogen vapor phase. Purity and quantity of every magnetically sorted T cell population were checked by analytical flow cytometry. Genomic DNA was isolated from each sorted fraction and quantified by UV absorbance on a Nanodrop 2000c. Including the terminal cysteine and phenylalanine, the CDR3 comprises 16 residues. Solely the CDR3 DNA is kept, with 48 bases framed from the first base. For CDR1 and CDR2, the germline V gene (reference sequence) lists SGHNT and YYREEE. Trimming accounts for 0 bases at V and 10 bases at J, while the number of junction bases matched to no gene is 5.

What the work shows at the level of the full study, not this receptor alone: Across four donors, around 5% of naive CD4, approximately 3.6% of naive CD8, 2.3% of memory CD4, and roughly 0.41% of memory CD8 clonotypes were shared. Even with the large sequencing depth, rarefaction of the sorted-subset datasets indicated that sequencing was incomplete. Sampling was restricted to blood, and TCR repertoires in tissue are likely to differ from TCR repertoires in blood. Pairwise subsampling led to the expectation that sequencing depth would affect the degree of clonotype sharing among donors. The genetic and exposure-history diversity represented was limited by the small number of donors. Naive subsets generally had larger estimated clonotype richness than memory subsets. Compared with non-shared clonotypes, the clonotypes found in all four sorted-subset donors had higher generation probabilities.

The specimen was naive CD4+ T cells from PBMCs. In light of the paper, this sample's cell subset or site label describes: CD45RA+ positively selected. This chain is built from TRBV5-4 and TRBJ2-1, with 15 central nucleotides matching TRBD2. The receptor's source is a man between 18 and 29 years old in good health. Some clones in this sample may be carry-over from other donors' samples. The CDR3 has the sequence CASSLGTSGRVSEQFF. In nucleotide form, the sequence is TGTGCCAGCAGCTTGGGGACTAGCGGGAGGGTGAGCGAGCAGTTCTTC.